The sequence of this TCR beta chain was determined in a study of blood T cell repertoires in COVID-19. Whole-study context: Nucleic acid was either cDNA or gDNA, and it came from T cells, B-cell-depleted T cells, or PBMCs.

In the authors' workflow: How many nucleated cells were present was estimated from reference gene primer amplification. Only in-frame clones appear in the TCRdb table, and some are missing; sequencing was by immunoSEQ multiplex PCR. The V and J calls and clone size were taken over from that table, and D and trimming were inferred from the DNA. Of over 200,000 clones in the sample, approximately 91% are singletons; the top ten hold 1.2%. Participants were aged about 18 to 100 years from approximately 23 US areas. Researchers sorted participants into cohorts using their self-reported clinical history. From germline, CDR1 is MRHNA and CDR2 SNTAGT. CDR3 length: 13 amino acids. Deletions cut 7 bases from V and 5 bases from J, with 11 bases between.

This receptor was identified in a human donor in a cohort exposed to, infected with or recovered from COVID-19 (not recorded which). The donor label of this sample is uncertain. The sample consisted of PBMCs or T cells enriched from blood (not recorded which). This chain links TRBV6-4 with TRBJ1-4; D possibly corresponds to TRBD1 (5 bases). For the CDR3, the DNA is TGTGCCAGCAAGGGAGGGGAGAATGAAAAACTGTTTTTT. This encodes CASKGGENEKLFF.